A single sample gave rise to the 7 T cell receptor beta chains below, sequenced in a study of monozygotic twins with inflammatory bowel disease. TCRdb reprocessed the 5' RACE reads, with one entry per CDR3 protein and no DNA. The sample table sets out 400,000 or so distinct CDR3 sequences. Material: blood. These TCRs come from a human donor with ulcerative colitis or Crohn's disease, or a healthy co-twin of an affected twin (not recorded which).

This CDR3 reads CSARATGVVQPQHF. The gene calls are TRBV20-1 and TRBJ1-5; with no DNA, the TCRdb D assignment of TRBD1 cannot be verified. Germline-derived CDR1 and CDR2 are DFQATT and SNEGSKA (reference sequence). The CDR3 loop spans 14 amino acids.

The rearrangement joins TRBV5-1 to TRBJ1-3; the D gene TCRdb calls, TRBD1, cannot be checked with no DNA. The length of the CDR3 is 17 residues. Germline CDR1 reads SGHRS; CDR2 reads YFSETQ. The CDR3 region is CASSLAGGQGFGNTIYF.

V is TRBV6-2 or TRBV6-3 and J is TRBJ1-1; the TRBD1 assignment by TCRdb is unverifiable without DNA. The CDR3 is 15 amino acids. Germline values: CDR1 MNHEY, CDR2 SVGEGT. This CDR3 is CASSQKPGGFPEAFF.

The CDR3 sequence is CATSDSTSGGIYNEQFF. V gene TRBV24-1 combines with J gene TRBJ2-1; TCRdb lists TRBD2, though no DNA is available to test this call. Germline CDR1 and CDR2: KGHDR and SFDVKD. The CDR3 consists of 17 residues.

V usage is TRBV9 and J usage is TRBJ1-3. Germline assignment: CDR1 SGDLS and CDR2 YYNGEE. The CDR3 is 15 residues long. CDR3 sequence: CASSVVNSSGNTIYF.

The J gene is TRBJ2-2, the V gene TRBV4-3; TCRdb names TRBD1, which stays unverified in the absence of DNA. Germline V gene data show CDR1 as LGHNA and CDR2 as YSLEER. The CDR3 has 16 residues. CDR3 sequence reads: CASSQGWGGDTGELFF.

This rearrangement joins TRBV27 to TRBJ2-1; TCRdb outputs TRBD2, but without DNA this stays unchecked. Germline loops: CDR1 MNHEY, CDR2 SMNVEV (reference sequence). The CDR3 runs 16 residues. This chain's CDR3 is CASRRPSGTLFNEQFF.